These 26 T cell receptor beta chains came from one sample sequenced in a study of shared clonotypes between healthy human individuals. The data were produced by immunoSEQ multiplex PCR, yet TCRdb's version contains in-frame clones alone and is incomplete. The table lists approximately 2.3 million clones, approximately 93% of them singletons. Sequencing used naive CD4+ T cells from PBMCs. The subset: CD45RA+ positively selected. These receptors came from a man aged 18-30 years in good health. Some clones in this sample may be carry-over from other donors' samples.

The V gene is TRBV28, the J gene TRBJ1-4, with 9 bases fitting TRBD1. The trim removed 5 bases at V and 3 bases at J, leaving 1 base unmatched. The CDR3 contains 14 residues. Germline lookup yields CDR1 MDHEN and CDR2 SYDVKM. Here the CDR3 reads CASSRQGANEKLFF. The CDR3 nucleotides read TGTGCCAGCAGTCGACAGGGGGCTAATGAAAAACTGTTTTTT.

The genes are TRBV28 and TRBJ2-3; 12 bases align to TRBD2. There are 15 residues in the CDR3. The V segment lost 6 bases and the J segment 6 bases; nucleotides outside the gene matches: 7. Germline CDR1 and CDR2: MDHEN and SYDVKM. For the CDR3, the DNA is TGTGCCAGCAGCACCGGGACTAGCGGGCATGATACGCAGTATTTT. Its protein product is CASSTGTSGHDTQYF. The whole variable domain, filled in from reference TRBV28 and TRBJ2-3, reads DVKVTQSSRYLVKRTGEKVFLECVQDMDHENMFWYRQDPGLGLRLIYFSYDVKMKEKGDIPEGYSVSREKKERFSLILESASTNQTSMYLCASSTGTSGHDTQYFGPGTRLTVL.

The chain employs TRBV30 and TRBJ2-5; 8 bases align to TRBD1. Trimming removed 2 bases from V and 5 bases from J; junction bases left unmatched: 4. CDR1 and CDR2 (germline): GTSNPN, SVGIG (reference sequence). This CDR3 is 13 amino acids long. The CDR3 sequence: CAWSQGARETQYF. The CDR3 DNA follows: TGTGCCTGGAGTCAGGGGGCCAGGGAGACCCAGTACTTC.

The table lists this clone with a count of one. The chain carries TRBV19 and TRBJ2-6, with 9 positions matching TRBD1. V shed 5 bases and J 0 bases; nucleotides not matched to a gene: 5. The CDR3 runs to 17 residues. In germline, CDR1 is LNHDA, CDR2 SQIVND (reference sequence). CDR3 protein: CASSPGQGNSGANVLTF. The CDR3 region has the DNA TGTGCCAGTAGTCCGGGACAGGGAAACTCTGGGGCCAACGTCCTGACTTTC.

The V call is TRBV18, the J call TRBJ1-2; TRBD1 matches at 9 bases. Germline CDR1 and CDR2: KGHSH and LQKENI. J was trimmed by 3 bases and V by 2 bases; bases with no gene match: 10. CDR3 length: 17 residues. The CDR3 spells CASSPSSSGTGYYGYTF. CDR3 bases: TGTGCCAGCTCACCATCATCTTCCGGGACAGGGTACTATGGCTACACCTTC.

The chain has TRBV10-1 and TRBJ2-7; D uncertain. The CDR3 sequence is 14 residues long. CDR1 is WNHNN, CDR2 SYGVQD, per germline (reference sequence). Trimming took 0 bases from V and 0 from J, leaving 6 bases between them. CDR3 in DNA: TGCGCCAGCAGTGAGTCCCCTCCCTCCTACGAGCAGTACTTC. This translates into CASSESPPSYEQYF.

The chain couples TRBV15 to TRBJ2-4; D unclear. V lost 3 bases, J lost 0 bases, and 12 bases lay in between. The CDR3 extends over 16 amino acids. From germline, CDR1 is LNHNV and CDR2 YYDKDF (reference sequence). The CDR3 sequence: CATSSWQILAKNIQYF. The CDR3 DNA reads TGTGCCACCAGCAGTTGGCAGATTCTAGCCAAAAACATTCAGTACTTC.

J is TRBJ2-7 and V is TRBV4-2; no definite D call. Trimming pared 0 bases from V and 0 bases from J, leaving 15 bases between. The germline gives CDR1 LGHNA, CDR2 YNFKEQ. The CDR3 contains 17 residues. For the CDR3, the DNA is TGTGCCAGCAGCCAAGACATTCGATTACTAACCTCCTACGAGCAGTACTTC. Translation gives CASSQDIRLLTSYEQYF.

CDR3 nucleotide sequence: TGTGCCAGCAGCTCCACAGGGTTAGGGGGCTATGGCTACACCTTC. It translates to CASSSTGLGGYGYTF. The chain is built from TRBV7-2 and TRBJ1-2, with D perhaps matching TRBD1 (6 bases). This CDR3 comprises 15 residues. V lost 4 bases to trimming and J lost 4 bases, with 16 bases between them. Germline assignment: CDR1 SGHTA and CDR2 FQGNSA.

This clone appeared once. The chain employs TRBV7-2 and TRBJ2-3; a weak D match, TRBD2 (6 bases). The CDR3 is 13 amino acids. Germline V lookup: CDR1 SGHTA, CDR2 FQGNSA. V lost 5 bases and J 4 bases, leaving 10 bases between the germline ends. In DNA, the CDR3 is TGTGCCAGCAGCCAATCGGGAGCAGATACGCAGTATTTT. It is translated as CASSQSGADTQYF.

V is TRBV4-3 and J is TRBJ2-5; D might be TRBD1 or TRBD2, each matching 6 bases. This CDR3 has 14 amino acids. Germline-derived CDR1 and CDR2 are LGHNA and YSLEER. The ends were cut back, 4 bases at V and 5 bases at J, with 14 bases in the middle. CDR3 protein: CASSPRGRGETQYF. The DNA of the CDR3 is TGCGCCAGCAGCCCCCGGGGGCGCGGGGAGACCCAGTACTTC.

J is TRBJ1-1 and V is TRBV6-6; D remains ambiguous. CDR3 length: 14 amino acids. Between the trimmed V and J ends, which lost 8 bases and 4 bases, there was a span of 17 bases. Germline V gene sequence: CDR1 MNHNY, CDR2 SVGAGI (reference sequence). The CDR3 DNA sequence: TGTGCCAGCCGAGTTGGGCGCGTACGCACTGAAGCTTTCTTT. It encodes CASRVGRVRTEAFF.

The rearrangement joins TRBV6-6 to TRBJ1-1, with no clear D. CDR1 is MNHNY, CDR2 SVGAGI, per germline (reference sequence). The CDR3 runs 16 residues. V lost 2 bases, J lost 0 bases, and 13 bases lay in between. CDR3 DNA sequence: TGTGCCAGCAGTTACCTATTTTACAGCATGAACACTGAAGCTTTCTTT. This gives the protein CASSYLFYSMNTEAFF.

This clone was picked up one time. This rearrangement joins TRBV20-1 to TRBJ2-1, with D possibly TRBD2 on 5 matching bases. The CDR3 is 11 amino acids. V lost 3 bases and J 10 bases, leaving 10 bases between the germline ends. CDR1 and CDR2 from the germline V gene are DFQATT and SNEGSKA (reference sequence). CDR3 sequence reads: CSASGRIEQFF. The CDR3 nucleotides read TGCAGTGCTAGTGGGAGAATCGAGCAGTTCTTC.

Details on this clone: Other DNA sequences in the sample encode the same CDR3. The genes are TRBV28 and TRBJ1-2; D gene uncertain. This CDR3 has 12 residues. V gave up 2 bases and J gave up 5 bases, with 6 bases separating them. Germline CDR1 MDHEN, CDR2 SYDVKM. The CDR3 DNA reads as TGTGCCAGCAGTTTAGGCGGATATGGCTACACCTTC. Residues: CASSLGGYGYTF.

This clone appeared a few times. Other nucleotide sequences from this sample produce the same CDR3. The chain has TRBV9 and TRBJ2-7; 9 bases fit TRBD2. The CDR3 spans 15 residues. Germline V gene sequence: CDR1 SGDLS, CDR2 YYNGEE. The V gene end was trimmed by 0 bases and the J gene end by 0 bases; junction bases not matched to a gene: 1. DNA of the CDR3: TGTGCCAGCAGCGTAGGTAGCGGGAGCTCCTACGAGCAGTACTTC. Translating gives CASSVGSGSSYEQYF.

The genes are TRBV2 and TRBJ2-1; weak D call: TRBD2 (5 bases). CDR3 length equals 14 residues. Germline-derived CDR1 and CDR2 are SNHLY and FYNNEI. Trimming left V 4 bases short and J 3 bases short, with 10 bases between. The CDR3 reads CASSGLTNYNEQFF. The CDR3 region has the DNA TGTGCCAGCAGTGGACTAACAAACTACAATGAGCAGTTCTTC.

This clone is a singleton in its sample. The chain employs TRBV5-4 and TRBJ2-1; 8 bases fit TRBD2. CDR1 and CDR2 from the germline V gene are SGHNT and YYREEE (reference sequence). This CDR3 has 17 amino acids. J gave up 0 bases and V 5 bases, and 10 bases lay outside the gene matches. CDR3 coding DNA: TGTGCCAGCAGGAAGAATAGCGGGAAGGCCTCCTACAATGAGCAGTTCTTC. It yields the protein CASRKNSGKASYNEQFF.

The chain employs TRBV25-1 and TRBJ1-5, with D hard to call. With 1 base removed from V and 9 bases from J, the gap between germline ends came to 13 bases. Per the germline V gene, CDR1 is MGHDK and CDR2 is SYGVNS. The CDR3 spans 14 residues. CDR3 loop: CASSESGRTRPQHF. DNA for the CDR3: TGTGCCAGCAGTGAATCTGGCCGAACCAGGCCCCAGCATTTT.

The V call is TRBV15, the J call TRBJ2-1; 10 nucleotides match TRBD1. Looked up from germline, CDR1 is LNHNV and CDR2 is YYDKDF (reference sequence). Trimming cost V 0 bases and J 8 bases; bases outside gene matches: 13. The CDR3 has 18 amino acids. The CDR3 nucleotides read TGTGCCACCAGCAGAGATGATAATTTCGGACAGGGGGTCGATGAGCAGTTCTTC. Translating gives CATSRDDNFGQGVDEQFF.

This chain joins TRBV7-9 and TRBJ2-3, with D possibly TRBD2 on 6 matching bases. This CDR3 spans 17 amino acids. V was cut by 5 bases and J by 2 bases, with 20 bases left in between. Germline assignment: CDR1 SEHNR and CDR2 FQNEAQ (reference sequence). The CDR3 protein is CASSHPRGRLYTDTQYF. CDR3 DNA sequence: TGTGCCAGCAGCCACCCTAGAGGGAGGCTCTACACAGATACGCAGTATTTT.

The CDR3 DNA is TGTGCCATCAGTCGGACTAGCGGGACGAACTACGAGCAGTACTTC. It yields the protein CAISRTSGTNYEQYF. This rearrangement joins TRBV10-3 to TRBJ2-7, with 12 bases that match TRBD2. There are 15 residues in the CDR3. Germline trimming cut 5 bases from V and 3 bases from J; bases unmatched to any gene: 5. Per the germline V gene, CDR1 is ENHRY and CDR2 is SYGVKD.

In this sample, this clone turned up a few times. The gene calls are TRBV6-5 and TRBJ1-5; TRBD1 matches 7 bases. Germline loops: CDR1 MNHEY, CDR2 SVGAGI. V lost 8 bases to trimming and J lost 3 bases; unmatched junction nucleotides: 4. The CDR3 runs to 13 residues. CDR3: CASRGQNNQPQHF. The DNA of the CDR3 is TGTGCCAGCCGGGGACAGAACAATCAGCCCCAGCATTTT.

V and J are TRBV6-1 and TRBJ2-7; D may be TRBD1 (6 bases). The V gene lost 7 bases and the J gene lost 9 bases, with 22 bases spanning the gap. Per the germline V gene, CDR1 is MNHNS and CDR2 is SASEGT. The CDR3 is made up of 14 amino acids. The CDR3 is CASIALSGGLGQYF. DNA for the CDR3: TGTGCCAGCATAGCCCTGTCTGGGGGCCTGGGGCAGTACTTC.

The V gene is TRBV6-4, the J gene TRBJ1-3, with unresolved D. This CDR3 comprises 12 residues. V was pared by 6 bases and J by 9 bases, with 12 bases between. The germline V gene has CDR1 MRHNA and CDR2 SNTAGT. Here the CDR3 DNA reads TGTGCCAGCAGGAGGTACAGTTTCACCATATATTTT. The encoded protein is CASRRYSFTIYF.

The rearrangement joins TRBV4-3 to TRBJ1-2; D call uncertain. CDR3 length equals 15 residues. Germline lookup yields CDR1 LGHNA and CDR2 YSLEER. Between the trimmed V and J ends, which lost 1 base and 2 bases, there was a span of 11 bases. CDR3 in amino acids: CASSQGTSINYGYTF. In nucleotides, the CDR3 is TGCGCCAGCAGCCAAGGAACCTCAATCAACTATGGCTACACCTTC.